This entry is about one T cell receptor beta chain. The entry originates in a study of blood T cell repertoires in COVID-19. Sequenced by immunoSEQ multiplex PCR; TCRdb stores in-frame clones only, minus some. The sample has 110,000 to 150,000 clones, 80% seen once. The germline V gene encodes CDR1 LNHDA and CDR2 SQIVND (reference sequence). This CDR3 is 14 amino acids long. J lost 6 bases, V lost 5 bases, and 5 bases had no gene match. The rearrangement joins TRBV19 to TRBJ1-5; 9 nucleotides align to TRBD1. The sequenced sample consisted of peripheral blood. The sequence was collected from a man in his 70s who had recovered from COVID-19. CDR3: CASSRQGVSQPQHF. The CDR3 DNA follows: TGTGCCAGTAGTCGACAGGGGGTAAGTCAGCCCCAGCATTTT. Based on the CDR3 plus reference TRBV19 and TRBJ1-5, the full variable domain is DGGITQSPKYLFRKEGQNVTLSCEQNLNHDAMYWYRQDPGQGLRLIYYSQIVNDFQKGDIAEGYSVSREKKESFPLTVTSAQKNPTAFYLCASSRQGVSQPQHFGDGTRLSIL.